This T cell receptor beta chain comes out of a study of human T cells and chemical hapten exposure. What the library attached to individual cDNA molecules were unique molecular identifiers. MiXCR, applied by TCRdb to the reads, yields one record per CDR3 protein. In the table there are roughly 120,000 distinct CDR3 sequences, around 8.5% of which are singletons. General observations from the study: Counts of TCRs above 1 in 1000 frequency stayed unchanged with DPC sensitization.

This CDR3 comprises 15 residues. Unmatched junction bases numbered 6, after V lost 7 bases and J lost 5 bases. Total RNA was isolated from unfractionated whole blood. This clonotype has ten or more counts. Its cognate antigen is unknown. This clonotype was sampled from a human donor in good health. Some clones in this sample may be carry-over from other donors' samples. The material sequenced was whole blood. This chain links TRBV12-3 or TRBV12-4 with TRBJ1-5, with TRBD1 matching over 12 bases. CDR3 DNA: TGTGCCAGCACCCCGGGGACAGGGGGCGATCAGCCCCAGCATTTT. It specifies CASTPGTGGDQPQHF.